This T cell receptor beta chain was sequenced during a study of graft-versus-host responses after intestinal transplantation. Whole-study context: Recipients obtained multivisceral, liver-intestinal, or isolated intestinal transplants. After anti-thymocyte globulin induction, recipients took tacrolimus and steroids for 3 to 4 years. Notes on the study in general: Among circulating GvH clones, peak levels were associated with early post-transplant declines in HvG clones. Recipient marrow held GvH clones, some first seen in ileum or blood.

Clones were read by immunoSEQ multiplex PCR, and TCRdb kept only the in-frame ones, dropping some. The sample contains 21,000 or so clones, about 88% of which appear only once. A word on this clone: Antigen: not known.

The CDR3 runs 16 residues. The V gene's germline CDR1 is SGHAT and CDR2 FQNNGV. The V and J ends lost 1 base and 3 bases respectively, with 15 bases between them. The sequence was obtained from a human patient who received an intestinal transplant, so some T cells may come from the graft donor. Material: PBMCs, obtained roughly 65 days after intestinal transplantation. The chain recombines TRBV11-2 with TRBJ1-1, with a weak D call TRBD1 (6 bases). CDR3 protein: CASSLGRGTRDTEAFF. The CDR3 DNA reads TGTGCCAGCAGCTTAGGGAGGGGGACGAGGGACACTGAAGCTTTCTTT.